The rows below give T cell receptor beta chains drawn from one sample of a study of T cells in Graves' hyperthyroidism and ophthalmopathy. TCRdb reanalysed the multiplex PCR reads using MiXCR and keeps one entry per CDR3 protein. Here the sample spans roughly 840,000 distinct CDR3 sequences, 38% being singletons. Sequencing was performed on blood. These receptors came from a man aged 18 to 30 with Graves' hyperthyroidism. Each CDR3 is given with its conserved first and last residue. The D gene is left open where the match is weak. Clone size is shown for a subset of rows, as once, few, many or a class of expanded clone.

V gene	J gene	clone size	D gene	CDR3 protein	CDR3 DNA
TRBV7-2	TRBJ2-7	-	-	CASSLGMTESYEQYF	TGTGCCAGCAGCTTAGGGATGACAGAATCCTACGAGCAGTACTTC
TRBV11-2	TRBJ2-2	-	-	CASSFGQTWRWTGELFF	TGTGCCAGCAGCTTCGGACAGACTTGGAGATGGACCGGGGAGCTGTTTTTT
TRBV2	TRBJ2-5	-	TRBD2	CASSPLAVGGETQYF	TGTGCCAGCAGCCCTCTAGCGGTCGGTGGAGAGACCCAGTACTTC
TRBV20-1	TRBJ2-5	few	-	CSASHYPGTKVQGETQYF	TGCAGTGCTAGTCACTACCCAGGGACGAAAGTCCAGGGGGAGACCCAGTACTTC
TRBV10-3	TRBJ1-5	-	TRBD1	CAATTGDSNQPQHF	TGTGCCGCTACGACAGGGGATAGCAATCAGCCCCAGCATTTT
TRBV10-3	TRBJ1-2	many	-	CAIMNGDGYGYTF	TGTGCCATCATGAACGGGGACGGCTATGGCTACACCTTC
TRBV6-5	TRBJ2-5	few	-	CASSVLEETQYF	TGTGCCAGCAGTGTCCTAGAAGAGACCCAGTACTTC
TRBV10-3	TRBJ1-6	-	-	CAIRTRNSPLHF	TGTGCCATCAGAACGAGAAATTCACCCCTCCACTTT
TRBV5-5	TRBJ1-1	-	-	CASPGGRSDTEAFF	TGTGCCAGCCCCGGGGGTAGATCGGACACTGAAGCTTTCTTT
TRBV24-1	TRBJ2-5	-	TRBD2	CATRWTSKIQYF	TGTGCCACCAGATGGACTAGTAAGATCCAGTACTTC
TRBV4-1	TRBJ2-7	few	-	CASSPRSAAYEQYF	TGCGCCAGCAGCCCACGGTCGGCCGCGTACGAGCAGTACTTC
TRBV2	TRBJ1-5	many	-	CASRRDQPQHF	TGTGCCAGCCGGAGGGATCAGCCCCAGCATTTT
TRBV12-3/TRBV12-4	TRBJ1-6	-	TRBD1	CASSVRGPQVLHF	TGTGCCAGCAGCGTCAGGGGGCCCCAGGTCCTCCACTTT
TRBV11-2	TRBJ1-4	-	-	CASSPLDEKLFF	TGTGCCAGCAGCCCGCTGGATGAAAAACTGTTTTTT
TRBV6-6	TRBJ1-1	few	-	CASTPRETIAFF	TGTGCCAGCACCCCGAGGGAGACGATAGCTTTCTTT
TRBV25-1	TRBJ1-3	-	-	CASSYSGAREGNTIYF	TGTGCCAGCAGTTACTCAGGGGCCAGGGAAGGAAACACCATATATTTT
TRBV7-1	TRBJ1-1	-	-	CASREVDSNTEAFF	TGTGCCAGCAGAGAGGTGGACAGCAACACTGAAGCTTTCTTT
TRBV12-3/TRBV12-4	TRBJ2-5	-	TRBD2	CASSPRVAGWEETQYF	TGTGCCAGCAGTCCCCGGGTAGCGGGATGGGAGGAGACCCAGTACTTC
TRBV2	TRBJ2-7	-	TRBD2	CASGGRTSGGYEQYF	TGTGCCAGCGGCGGGCGGACTAGCGGGGGATACGAGCAGTACTTC
TRBV4-1	TRBJ1-5	few	TRBD1	CASSQEGQGAIGIQPQHF	TGCGCCAGCAGCCAAGAGGGACAGGGGGCTATAGGTATACAGCCCCAGCATTTT
TRBV5-1	TRBJ1-2	-	-	CASSFRGRGWSDGYTF	TGCGCCAGCAGCTTTCGAGGGCGGGGATGGTCGGATGGCTACACCTTC
TRBV7-8	TRBJ2-7	-	TRBD2	CASSLVSLAESYEQYF	TGTGCCAGCAGCTTAGTTAGCCTAGCGGAAAGCTACGAGCAGTACTTC
TRBV9	TRBJ2-2	-	TRBD2	CASSASGRGAGELFF	TGTGCCAGCAGCGCCAGCGGGAGAGGCGCCGGGGAGCTGTTTTTT
TRBV24-1	TRBJ2-7	-	-	CATSGRSSYEQYF	TGTGCCACCTCTGGACGTTCCTCCTACGAGCAGTACTTC
TRBV12-5	TRBJ2-5	-	TRBD1	CASAIPGGTQYF	TGTGCTAGTGCCATCCCAGGGGGGACCCAGTACTTC
TRBV7-9	TRBJ2-5	few	-	CASSFVGRETQYF	TGTGCCAGCAGCTTTGTGGGACGGGAGACCCAGTACTTC
TRBV5-1	TRBJ1-2	few	-	CASSSQGDGGYTF	TGCGCCAGCAGCTCGCAGGGTGATGGGGGCTACACCTTC
TRBV10-3	TRBJ1-5	few	TRBD1	CATGTGPYSNQPQHF	TGTGCCACCGGGACAGGGCCTTATAGCAATCAGCCCCAGCATTTT
TRBV25-1	TRBJ2-5	-	TRBD1	CTSSRTGEETQYF	TGTACCAGCAGTCGGACAGGGGAAGAGACCCAGTACTTC
TRBV11-2	TRBJ1-4	few	-	CASSFGQSTNEKLFF	TGTGCCAGCAGCTTCGGACAGTCAACTAATGAAAAACTGTTTTTT
TRBV2	TRBJ2-7	few	-	CASSLYRPGAASEQYF	TGTGCCAGCAGCTTATACCGCCCTGGAGCGGCTTCCGAGCAGTACTTC
TRBV2	TRBJ2-7	-	-	CARLAFPYEQYF	TGTGCCAGACTAGCATTCCCCTACGAGCAGTACTTC
TRBV20-1	TRBJ1-5	many	TRBD1	CSAREGGQGGQPQHF	TGCAGTGCTAGAGAGGGGGGACAGGGCGGTCAGCCCCAGCATTTT
TRBV6-1	TRBJ2-5	-	-	CASRLRGYQETQYF	TGTGCCAGCAGGCTACGTGGGTACCAAGAGACCCAGTACTTC
TRBV15	TRBJ2-7	many	TRBD1	CATSREQGDSEQYF	TGTGCCACCAGCAGAGAACAGGGGGACAGCGAGCAGTACTTC
TRBV19	TRBJ2-7	-	-	CASTPGPPPSYEQYF	TGTGCCAGTACCCCGGGACCACCCCCCTCCTACGAGCAGTACTTC
TRBV7-9	TRBJ2-5	-	-	CASRAAERETQYF	TGTGCCAGCAGGGCAGCGGAGAGGGAGACCCAGTACTTC
TRBV5-1	TRBJ2-2	-	TRBD2	CASSQDELAAGGGELFF	TGCGCCAGCAGCCAAGATGAACTAGCGGCGGGAGGCGGGGAGCTGTTTTTT
TRBV4-2	TRBJ2-7	few	-	CASSQGIPSGTRLPYEQYF	TGTGCCAGCAGCCAAGGGATCCCTTCCGGGACTCGCTTACCCTACGAGCAGTACTTC
TRBV7-9	TRBJ2-5	few	-	CASSPRRGEETQYF	TGTGCCAGCAGCCCCCGGCGTGGGGAGGAGACCCAGTACTTC
TRBV20-1	TRBJ1-1	-	-	CSATTLGAETEAFF	TGCAGTGCCACTACCCTGGGAGCGGAGACTGAAGCTTTCTTT
TRBV7-9	TRBJ2-7	few	TRBD1	CASSPRTGADEQYF	TGTGCCAGCAGCCCCCGGACAGGGGCGGACGAGCAGTACTTC
TRBV25-1	TRBJ2-2	-	-	CASVYGEGIPGELFF	TGTGCCAGCGTATACGGGGAAGGGATCCCCGGGGAGCTGTTTTTT
TRBV7-9	TRBJ2-5	many	-	CASSLRDRQEYF	TGTGCCAGCAGCCTCAGGGACCGCCAGGAGTACTTC
TRBV9	TRBJ2-2	-	TRBD1	CASSQRGQGFTGELFF	TGTGCCAGCAGCCAAAGGGGACAGGGGTTCACCGGGGAGCTGTTTTTT
TRBV5-1	TRBJ2-5	few	-	CASKQETQYF	TGCGCCAGTAAACAAGAGACCCAGTACTTC